This entry describes one T cell receptor beta chain. What it recognizes is unknown. Regulatory T cells were sorted as CD4+CD25hiCD127low/negative. This specimen belongs to a study of B cell selection in AIRE deficiency. Study-wide results and limits: Tconv and Treg cells from AIRE-deficient patients resembled healthy donors in TCRBV usage, CDR3 length and diversity.

Germline values: CDR1 SGHRS, CDR2 YFSETQ. Trimming removed 0 bases at V and 3 bases at J, with 9 bases between. The CDR3 consists of 14 residues. Measured with immunoSEQ multiplex PCR; TCRdb has only the in-frame clones, and not every one. The sample holds 20,000 to 25,000 clones, about 95% seen once. The chain has TRBV5-1 and TRBJ1-2; D uncertain. The sequence was collected from a human donor with AIRE deficiency. Sequenced: Tregs sorted from PBMCs. The CDR3 nucleotides read TGCGCCAGCAGCTTGGATTGGTCCCACTATGGCTACACCTTC. It translates to CASSLDWSHYGYTF.